Listed here are 13 T cell receptor beta chains from one sample, sequenced in a study of early T cells in non-severe SARS-CoV-2 infection. TCRdb reprocessed the 5' RACE reads with MiXCR, giving one entry per CDR3 protein. The data hold 40,000 to 45,000 distinct CDR3 sequences, with approximately 6.1% observed a single time. This sample comprised whole blood, obtained at baseline. Receptors were obtained from an adult who was a healthcare worker with PCR-confirmed SARS-CoV-2 infection or an uninfected control (not recorded which).

This clonotype was counted ten times or more. J is TRBJ2-7 and V is TRBV7-2; D not resolved. From germline, CDR1 is SGHTA and CDR2 FQGNSA. Trimming removed 1 base from V and 1 base from J, with 2 bases in between. This CDR3 comprises 12 residues. The CDR3 spells CASSLVSYEQYF. The CDR3 coding sequence is TGTGCCAGCAGCTTAGTATCCTACGAGCAGTACTTC.

This sequence joins TRBV29-1 and TRBJ1-1; no clear D. Trimming stripped 8 bases from V and 1 base from J, with 11 bases between. Germline V gene sequence: CDR1 SQVTM, CDR2 ANQGSEA. The CDR3 has 12 amino acids. The CDR3 sequence is CSFRDGNTEAFF. CDR3 nucleotides: TGCAGCTTCCGAGATGGGAACACTGAAGCTTTCTTT.

The sample holds many counts of this clonotype. The chain joins TRBV10-2 to TRBJ2-5; the D is unclear. Trimming shortened V by 4 bases and J by 4 bases, and 4 bases separated the two germline ends. CDR1 and CDR2 from the germline V gene are WSHSY and SAAADI. CDR3 size: 11 residues. CDR3 nucleotide sequence: TGCGCCAGCAGTGTCGGAGAGACCCAGTACTTC. Translated: CASSVGETQYF.

CDR3 nucleotides: TGTGCCAGCAGCATCGGACAGAGAGATGGCTACACCTTC. This sequence encodes CASSIGQRDGYTF. The rearrangement uses TRBV9 and TRBJ1-2; perhaps TRBD1 as D (6 bases). Looked up from germline, CDR1 is SGDLS and CDR2 is YYNGEE. The CDR3 is 13 amino acids. Deletions cut 4 bases from V and 6 bases from J, with 13 bases between.

This clonotype was detected only a few times. V and J are TRBV20-1 and TRBJ2-3; TRBD2 aligns across 7 bases. This CDR3 has 16 residues. With 4 bases clipped from V and 3 bases from J, the junction kept 13 bases outside the gene matches. Germline CDR1 and CDR2: DFQATT and SNEGSKA (reference sequence). For the CDR3, the DNA is TGCAGTGCTACCATCATCCTAGCGGCCCTTACAGATACGCAGTATTTT. This gives the protein CSATIILAALTDTQYF.

This clonotype was seen a few times. The chain links TRBV19 to TRBJ1-3; TRBD1 matches 8 bases. The V and J ends lost 6 bases and 4 bases, in that order; junction bases with no gene match: 8. CDR3 length: 15 amino acids. Germline CDR1 reads LNHDA; CDR2 reads SQIVND (reference sequence). CDR3 region: CASSLGQGRGNTIYF. For the CDR3, the DNA is TGTGCCAGTAGCCTCGGACAGGGAAGGGGAAACACCATATATTTT. Supplemented by reference TRBV19 and TRBJ1-3, the full variable domain reads DGGITQSPKYLFRKEGQNVTLSCEQNLNHDAMYWYRQDPGQGLRLIYYSQIVNDFQKGDIAEGYSVSREKKESFPLTVTSAQKNPTAFYLCASSLGQGRGNTIYFGEGSWLTVV.

The rearrangement uses TRBV5-1 and TRBJ2-3; the D gene could be TRBD1 or TRBD2 (5 bases each). The CDR3 extends over 14 amino acids. The V end lost 7 bases, the J end lost 0 bases, and 12 bases lay between the germline ends. Germline assignment: CDR1 SGHRS and CDR2 YFSETQ. CDR3 in amino acids: CASRPGPSTDTQYF. CDR3 DNA sequence: TGCGCCAGCCGTCCGGGACCGAGCACAGATACGCAGTATTTT.

This clonotype was counted many times. The genes are TRBV5-5 and TRBJ2-3; either TRBD1 or TRBD2 may supply D (5 bases each). Trimming removed 4 bases from V and 6 bases from J, with 18 bases in between. The V gene's germline CDR1 is SGHKS and CDR2 YYEKEE (reference sequence). This CDR3 spans 15 amino acids. The CDR3 DNA is TGTGCCAGCAGCCCGACAGATGGGGGTTCGGATACGCAGTATTTT. It is translated as CASSPTDGGSDTQYF.

V usage is TRBV4-1 and J usage is TRBJ1-5; D unresolved. Trimming pared 3 bases from V and 0 bases from J, leaving 21 bases between. From germline, CDR1 is MGHRA and CDR2 YSYEKL. The CDR3 is 19 residues long. CDR3 amino acids: CASSHLFGRKPISNQPQHF. As DNA, the CDR3 is TGCGCCAGCAGCCATCTGTTCGGACGGAAACCAATTAGCAATCAGCCCCAGCATTTT.

This clonotype showed up many times. The chain joins TRBV7-9 to TRBJ1-2; D uncertain. Trimming removed 5 bases from V and 0 bases from J, with 13 bases in between. The CDR3 extends over 15 amino acids. Germline loops: CDR1 SEHNR, CDR2 FQNEAQ (reference sequence). The CDR3 here is CASSPVVLSNYGYTF. The CDR3 DNA follows: TGTGCCAGCAGCCCCGTGGTGCTCTCTAACTATGGCTACACCTTC.

This chain connects TRBV7-2 to TRBJ2-7; D is undetermined. Per the germline V gene, CDR1 is SGHTA and CDR2 is FQGNSA. V dropped 3 bases and J dropped 2 bases, with 11 bases sitting between them. This CDR3 is 14 amino acids long. CDR3 nucleotide sequence: TGTGCCAGCAGCTTCAGGCAGGTGACCTACGAGCAGTACTTC. It is translated as CASSFRQVTYEQYF.

The sample holds many counts of this clonotype. The chain joins TRBV3-1 to TRBJ1-1; D is undetermined. Trimming took 1 base from V and 2 from J, leaving 8 bases between them. Germline values: CDR1 LGHDT, CDR2 YNNKEL (reference sequence). This CDR3 is 14 amino acids long. The CDR3 protein is CASSQVRKNTEAFF. The CDR3 DNA follows: TGTGCCAGCAGCCAAGTCCGGAAAAACACTGAAGCTTTCTTT.

The V call is TRBV11-3, the J call TRBJ2-3, with D maybe TRBD2 (6 bases). The CDR3 has 15 amino acids. Germline-derived CDR1 and CDR2 are SGHNT and YENEEA. Trimming removed 3 bases from V and 0 bases from J, with 10 bases in between. The CDR3 loop reads CASSLGGTSTDTQYF. CDR3 DNA: TGTGCCAGCAGCTTGGGCGGGACTAGCACAGATACGCAGTATTTT.